This T cell receptor beta chain was documented in a study of shared clonotypes between healthy human individuals. CD45RO-negative CD8 cells positively selected for CCR7 made up the naive population, which excluded terminally differentiated effector memory CD45RA+ cells. Germline V lookup: CDR1 SGDLS, CDR2 YYNGEE. CDR3 length: 17 amino acids. Trimming cost V 5 bases and J 0 bases, with 17 bases left between them. Profiling relied on immunoSEQ multiplex PCR, and the TCRdb table lists in-frame clones only, not all of them. The table records more than 2 million clones, 93% of them present only once. The sequence was collected from a man aged 18-30 years in good health. Some clones in this sample may be carry-over from other donors' samples. V and J are TRBV9 and TRBJ2-2; weak D call: TRBD2 (6 bases). Sequenced material: naive CD8+ T cells from PBMCs. The CDR3 reads CASRGGRGLPNTGELFF. The CDR3 DNA is TGTGCCAGCAGGGGGGGACGCGGTCTCCCGAACACCGGGGAGCTGTTTTTT.